The 21 T cell receptor beta chains below come from one sample, sequenced in a study of T-cell memory formation after mild COVID-19. MiXCR, applied by TCRdb to the 5' RACE reads, yields one record per CDR3 protein. The table lists some 120,000 distinct CDR3 sequences, more than 15% of them singletons. Specimen: PBMCs or a T cell subset sorted from them (not recorded which). The receptors were gathered from a man between 18 and 35 years old who had mild COVID-19 (a few samples of this study predate the infection). Cell type and time point are not known.

Many counts were recorded for this clonotype. The chain uses TRBV19 and TRBJ1-1, with a possible D match to TRBD1 (5 bases). Germline loops: CDR1 LNHDA, CDR2 SQIVND (reference sequence). The germline V and J ends were trimmed by 2 bases and 5 bases, with 15 bases remaining between them. The CDR3 spans 15 residues. CDR3 residues: CASSISIGDMTEAFF. The CDR3 region has the DNA TGTGCCAGTAGTATAAGTATAGGGGATATGACTGAAGCTTTCTTT.

The chain joins TRBV11-2 to TRBJ1-2; TRBD1 agrees at 8 bases. The V segment lost 3 bases and the J segment 7 bases; nucleotides outside the gene matches: 13. Per the germline V gene, CDR1 is SGHAT and CDR2 is FQNNGV. This CDR3 region has 16 residues. The CDR3 loop is CASSLETGVRISGYTF. As DNA, the CDR3 is TGTGCCAGCAGCTTGGAGACAGGGGTGAGGATTAGTGGCTACACCTTC.

The V and J genes are TRBV5-8 and TRBJ1-1; D possibly corresponds to TRBD1 (6 bases). The germline V gene encodes CDR1 SGHTS and CDR2 YDEGEE. Trimming removed 4 bases at V and 2 bases at J, with 18 bases between. The CDR3 has 16 residues. The CDR3 DNA reads as TGTGCCAGCAGCCCGGACGCTGGACAGTACAACACTGAAGCTTTCTTT. Its protein is CASSPDAGQYNTEAFF.

This clonotype was observed many times. J is TRBJ2-2 and V is TRBV7-8; no clear D. CDR3 length equals 14 residues. Germline CDR1 reads SGHVS; CDR2 reads FQNEAQ. The V end was cut by 3 bases, the J end by 7 bases, with 12 bases between. CDR3 sequence (DNA): TGTGCCAGCAGCTTCCGGCGAATGGGCGGGGAGCTGTTTTTT. The encoded protein is CASSFRRMGGELFF.

This clonotype has more than one count but fewer than ten. The rearrangement uses TRBV4-3 and TRBJ2-1; 11 bases align to TRBD2. From germline, CDR1 is LGHNA and CDR2 YSLEER. CDR3 size: 13 residues. The ends lost 0 bases at V and 16 bases at J; junction bases unmatched: 5. As DNA, the CDR3 is TGCGCCAGCAGCCAAGAGACTAGCGGGGCCACCTTCTTC. Translated: CASSQETSGATFF.

This clonotype turned up a few times. The genes are TRBV12-3 or TRBV12-4 and TRBJ1-1; TRBD1 is a possible D gene (5 bases). The CDR3 length is 13 residues. The V and J ends lost 6 bases and 6 bases respectively, with 14 bases between them. The CDR3 DNA reads as TGTGCCAGCAGGCCGAGATCGGGGGCTGAAGCTTTCTTT. It translates to CASRPRSGAEAFF.

The V and J genes are TRBV4-2 and TRBJ2-3, with D unresolved. Germline CDR1 and CDR2: LGHNA and YNFKEQ. Trimming shortened V by 2 bases and J by 4 bases, and 7 bases separated the two germline ends. The CDR3 has 13 amino acids. CDR3 sequence: CASSQTVSDTQYF. The DNA of the CDR3 is TGTGCCAGCAGCCAAACGGTCTCAGATACGCAGTATTTT.

This clonotype was counted many times. This chain connects TRBV12-3 or TRBV12-4 to TRBJ2-2, with D perhaps assigned TRBD1 or TRBD2 (5 bases each). There are 14 residues in the CDR3. Trimming stripped 3 bases from V and 7 bases from J, with 12 bases between. CDR3 sequence reads: CASSFAGTGGELFF. The CDR3 coding sequence is TGTGCCAGCAGTTTTGCAGGGACGGGCGGGGAGCTGTTTTTT.

This clonotype came up a few times. The chain is built from TRBV4-3 and TRBJ2-2; D may be TRBD1 (6 bases). The V end was cut by 0 bases, the J end by 2 bases, with 16 bases between. The CDR3 is made up of 18 amino acids. Per germline, CDR1 LGHNA and CDR2 YSLEER. The CDR3 sequence is CASSQERGSRINTGELFF. The CDR3 nucleotides are TGCGCCAGCAGCCAAGAAAGGGGGTCCAGAATCAACACCGGGGAGCTGTTTTTT.

This chain uses TRBV14 with TRBJ2-1, with 7 positions matching TRBD2. Per the germline V gene, CDR1 is SGHDN and CDR2 is FVKESK. V lost 4 bases and J lost 8; bases outside the gene matches: 5. The length of the CDR3 is 13 residues. Written as DNA, the CDR3 is TGTGCCAGCAGCCGAGATGCGGGGGATGAGCAGTTCTTC. It yields the protein CASSRDAGDEQFF.

V gene TRBV7-3 combines with J gene TRBJ2-2; the match to TRBD2 covers 13 bases. This CDR3 is 18 amino acids long. The ends lost 4 bases at V and 0 bases at J; junction bases unmatched: 5. Germline lookup yields CDR1 SGHTA and CDR2 FQGTGA. The CDR3 DNA reads TGTGCCAGCAGCTCTCGACTAGCGGGGGGTGCGAACACCGGGGAGCTGTTTTTT. Translated, it gives CASSSRLAGGANTGELFF.

This clonotype has a handful of counts. This chain uses TRBV5-1 with TRBJ2-3; D not resolved. The CDR3 is 15 residues long. Germline assignment: CDR1 SGHRS and CDR2 YFSETQ. Trimming stripped 0 bases from V and 1 base from J, with 9 bases between. CDR3 sequence (DNA): TGCGCCAGCAGCTTGGCAGACACCCGCACAGATACGCAGTATTTT. Translation: CASSLADTRTDTQYF.

This clonotype came up many times. The chain uses TRBV7-8 and TRBJ2-1, with D perhaps matching TRBD1 or TRBD2 (5 bases each). There are 14 residues in the CDR3. The V gene's germline CDR1 is SGHVS and CDR2 FQNEAQ. Trimming took 2 bases from V and 3 from J, leaving 8 bases between them. The CDR3 sequence is CASSLRGVYNEQFF. CDR3 bases: TGTGCCAGCAGCTTACGAGGGGTCTACAATGAGCAGTTCTTC.

This clonotype was seen ten or more times. V gene TRBV18 combines with J gene TRBJ2-3; D not resolved. The CDR3 length is 12 residues. Germline assignment: CDR1 KGHSH and CDR2 LQKENI. V was trimmed by 8 bases and J by 2 bases, leaving 8 bases between them. The CDR3 region is CASSPSTDTQYF. CDR3 DNA: TGTGCCAGCAGCCCCTCCACAGATACGCAGTATTTT.

The chain links TRBV28 to TRBJ2-7; D gene ambiguous. This CDR3 has 14 residues. Trimming took off 2 bases at V and 1 base at J, with 9 bases between the two ends. Germline values: CDR1 MDHEN, CDR2 SYDVKM. As DNA, the CDR3 is TGTGCCAGCAGTTTAGCCGCGTTTTCCTACGAGCAGTACGTC. This sequence encodes CASSLAAFSYEQYV.

V usage is TRBV7-2 and J usage is TRBJ1-1; D is undetermined. In germline, CDR1 is SGHTA, CDR2 FQGNSA. With 0 bases removed from V and 1 base from J, the gap between germline ends came to 9 bases. This CDR3 region has 15 residues. CDR3: CASSLAGLGNTEAFF. CDR3 in DNA: TGTGCCAGCAGCTTAGCGGGGTTGGGGAACACTGAAGCTTTCTTT. Full variable domain (outside the CDR3, taken from reference TRBV7-2 and TRBJ1-1): GAGVSQSPSNKVTEKGKDVELRCDPISGHTALYWYRQSLGQGLEFLIYFQGNSAPDKSGLPSDRFSAERTGGSVSTLTIQRTQQEDSAVYLCASSLAGLGNTEAFFGQGTRLTVV.

The chain employs TRBV6-6 and TRBJ1-3; D gene unclear. Germline V gene sequence: CDR1 MNHNY, CDR2 SVGAGI (reference sequence). The V gene lost 6 bases and the J gene lost 4 bases, with 10 bases spanning the gap. This CDR3 contains 13 residues. DNA of the CDR3: TGTGCCAGCAGCCCGGTGGCGGGAAACACCATATATTTT. Its protein is CASSPVAGNTIYF.

The V gene is TRBV12-3 or TRBV12-4, the J gene TRBJ2-1; D possibly uses TRBD1 or TRBD2 (5 bases each). V dropped 6 bases and J dropped 3 bases, with 12 bases sitting between them. This CDR3 region has 14 residues. DNA of the CDR3: TGTGCCAGCAGATTCCGGGACCACTACAATGAGCAGTTCTTC. This gives the protein CASRFRDHYNEQFF.

The chain employs TRBV7-8 and TRBJ2-7, with D perhaps assigned TRBD1 or TRBD2 (6 bases each). The ends were cut back, 1 base at V and 3 bases at J, with 22 bases in the middle. This CDR3 has 18 residues. Germline V CDR1 and CDR2: SGHVS, FQNEAQ. CDR3 residues: CASSLGAGTRTVIYEQYV. The CDR3 DNA sequence: TGTGCCAGCAGCTTAGGGGCTGGGACTCGGACAGTGATCTACGAGCAGTACGTC.

The sample holds many counts of this clonotype. The rearrangement uses TRBV5-4 and TRBJ2-5; 7 bases fit TRBD1. The junction had 0 bases not matched to a gene; V was cut back by 0 bases and J by 1 base. This CDR3 has 14 residues. Germline V gene lookup returns CDR1 SGHNT and CDR2 YYREEE (reference sequence). The CDR3 DNA sequence: TGTGCCAGCAGCTTGGGGGACAGCCAAGAGACCCAGTACTTC. As protein: CASSLGDSQETQYF.

The gene calls are TRBV9 and TRBJ2-2, with a tentative D call TRBD2 (5 bases). CDR1 and CDR2 from the germline V gene are SGDLS and YYNGEE. This CDR3 spans 15 amino acids. The germline V and J ends were trimmed by 2 bases and 3 bases, with 11 bases remaining between them. The CDR3 nucleotides are TGTGCCAGCAGCGTGGGATACGGGGACACCGGGGAGCTGTTTTTT. This translates into CASSVGYGDTGELFF.